This TCR beta chain was found in a study of T cells after yellow fever vaccination. This clonotype was detected ten times or more. From the 5' RACE reads, TCRdb called clonotypes with MiXCR, one entry per CDR3 protein. Here the sample spans about 320,000 distinct CDR3 sequences, 3.5% to 4.5% being singletons. The ends were cut back, 2 bases at V and 3 bases at J, with 22 bases in the middle. The CDR3 has 18 amino acids. The germline V gene encodes CDR1 MNHNY and CDR2 SVGAGI (reference sequence). This receptor was identified in a man younger than 30 who received the YFV17D yellow fever vaccine. This rearrangement joins TRBV6-6 to TRBJ1-2; D call uncertain. Sequences were derived from PBMCs, sampled 15 days after the yellow fever booster vaccination. CDR3 coding DNA: TGTGCCAGCAGTTACCTCAGAGGCGGCAGGTCCCCCCACTATGGCTACACCTTC. Protein product: CASSYLRGGRSPHYGYTF.